This T cell receptor beta chain was captured by sequencing in a study of blood T cell repertoires in COVID-19. At the level of the study: The United States, Italy and Spain provided the acute and convalescent COVID-19 samples.

CDR3 length equals 16 residues. Germline loops: CDR1 KGHDR, CDR2 SFDVKD. After removal of 5 bases from V and 5 bases from J, the junction contained 9 bases not matched to a gene. Sequencing was performed with immunoSEQ multiplex PCR; in TCRdb, only in-frame clones are kept and a portion is missing. The sample contains approximately 140,000 clones, 88% of which appear only once. This TCR derives from a man in his sixties with active or convalescent COVID-19. The chain joins TRBV24-1 to TRBJ1-4, with TRBD1 matching over 8 bases. The material sequenced was peripheral blood. The CDR3 DNA sequence: TGTGCCACCAGTGCCGTGGACCGGACAGGGAATGAAAAACTGTTTTTT. It specifies CATSAVDRTGNEKLFF.